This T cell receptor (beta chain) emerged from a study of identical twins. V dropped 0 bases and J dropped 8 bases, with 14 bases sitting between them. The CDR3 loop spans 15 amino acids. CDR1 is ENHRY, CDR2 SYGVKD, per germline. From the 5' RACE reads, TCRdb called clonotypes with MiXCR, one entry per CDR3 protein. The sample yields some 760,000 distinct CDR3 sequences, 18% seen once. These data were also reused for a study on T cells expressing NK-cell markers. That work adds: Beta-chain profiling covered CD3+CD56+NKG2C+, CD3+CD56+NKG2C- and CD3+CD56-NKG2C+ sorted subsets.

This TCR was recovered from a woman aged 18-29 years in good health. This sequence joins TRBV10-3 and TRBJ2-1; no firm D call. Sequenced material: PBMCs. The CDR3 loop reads CAISESWRMEHEQFF. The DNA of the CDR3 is TGTGCCATCAGTGAGTCATGGCGGATGGAACATGAGCAGTTCTTC.